The 12 T cell receptor beta chains listed next were all sequenced from one sample in a study of T cell changes during pregnancy in multiple sclerosis. The protocol was immunoSEQ multiplex PCR, while the TCRdb copy is restricted to in-frame clones and leaves out a portion. The data hold roughly 87,000 clones, with just over 90% observed a single time. Here the sequenced sample was peripheral blood, taken in the third trimester of pregnancy. Receptor source: a female donor in good health, enrolled as a control in a pregnancy study.

This chain uses TRBV19 with TRBJ1-2, with D possibly TRBD1 on 5 matching bases. The CDR3 consists of 12 residues. The ends were cut back, 6 bases at V and 5 bases at J, with 10 bases in the middle. The germline CDR1 and CDR2 sequences are LNHDA and SQIVND (reference sequence). CDR3 protein: CASRRQGYGYTF. CDR3 bases: TGTGCCAGTAGACGTCAGGGATATGGCTACACCTTC. Drawing the rest from reference TRBV19 and TRBJ1-2, the complete variable domain is DGGITQSPKYLFRKEGQNVTLSCEQNLNHDAMYWYRQDPGQGLRLIYYSQIVNDFQKGDIAEGYSVSREKKESFPLTVTSAQKNPTAFYLCASRRQGYGYTFGSGTRLTVV.

In this sample, this clone turned up many times. J is TRBJ1-5 and V is TRBV27; 8 positions match TRBD1. The CDR3 is 16 amino acids. Looked up from germline, CDR1 is MNHEY and CDR2 is SMNVEV (reference sequence). V gave up 5 bases and J gave up 6 bases; unmatched junction bases: 12. The CDR3 loop is CASSPQTGEKSQPQHF. In DNA, the CDR3 is TGTGCCAGCAGTCCTCAGACAGGGGAGAAGAGTCAGCCCCAGCATTTT.

The genes are TRBV7-9 and TRBJ2-7, with 8 positions matching TRBD1. The V gene end was trimmed by 5 bases and the J gene end by 4 bases; junction bases not matched to a gene: 7. Looked up from germline, CDR1 is SEHNR and CDR2 is FQNEAQ (reference sequence). This CDR3 comprises 14 residues. In nucleotides, the CDR3 is TGTGCCAGCAGCCGACAGGGGTCTATTTACGAGCAGTACTTC. Amino acid sequence: CASSRQGSIYEQYF.

V is TRBV28 and J is TRBJ1-3; 9 bases map to TRBD1. The germline V gene has CDR1 MDHEN and CDR2 SYDVKM. This CDR3 has 16 residues. Losses at the gene ends were 5 bases for V and 7 bases for J; bases not matched to a gene: 12. This chain's CDR3 is CASSRPPGQGRNTIYF. CDR3 sequence (DNA): TGTGCCAGCAGTCGACCCCCGGGACAGGGAAGGAACACCATATATTTT.

The chain joins TRBV28 to TRBJ2-1; perhaps TRBD2 as D (5 bases). The CDR3 length is 14 residues. Germline V lookup: CDR1 MDHEN, CDR2 SYDVKM. Trimming removed 4 bases from V and 2 bases from J, with 9 bases in between. The CDR3 sequence is CASSSASTYNEQFF. The CDR3 bases are TGTGCCAGCAGTTCGGCTAGCACCTACAATGAGCAGTTCTTC.

The CDR3 region has the DNA TGTGCCAGCAGCCCTCGGAGGACGAGTCAAGAGACCCAGTACTTC. This gives the protein CASSPRRTSQETQYF. The V and J genes are TRBV7-2 and TRBJ2-5, with D possibly matching TRBD2 (5 bases). V lost 5 bases and J 2 bases, leaving 15 bases between the germline ends. This CDR3 has 15 amino acids. Germline V CDR1 and CDR2: SGHTA, FQGNSA.

The V call is TRBV5-1, the J call TRBJ1-4; D remains ambiguous. CDR3 size: 14 residues. In germline, CDR1 is SGHRS, CDR2 YFSETQ. V shed 1 base and J shed 6 bases, with 10 bases lying between them. The CDR3 spells CASSLISGDEKLFF. The CDR3 DNA follows: TGCGCCAGCAGCTTGATTTCGGGAGATGAAAAACTGTTTTTT.

The chain carries TRBV28 and TRBJ1-3; TRBD1 matches at 9 bases. The V gene's germline CDR1 is MDHEN and CDR2 SYDVKM. The CDR3 sequence is 16 residues long. The ends lost 6 bases at V and 4 bases at J; junction bases unmatched: 10. The CDR3 nucleotides read TGTGCCAGCAGCTACAGTACAGGGGGCGAAGGAAACACCATATATTTT. Translated: CASSYSTGGEGNTIYF. Variable domain in full (rest from reference TRBV28 and TRBJ1-3): DVKVTQSSRYLVKRTGEKVFLECVQDMDHENMFWYRQDPGLGLRLIYFSYDVKMKEKGDIPEGYSVSREKKERFSLILESASTNQTSMYLCASSYSTGGEGNTIYFGEGSWLTVV.

The chain is built from TRBV7-9 and TRBJ2-3, with 12 bases lining up with TRBD2. CDR1 and CDR2 from the germline V gene are SEHNR and FQNEAQ (reference sequence). Trimming removed 5 bases from V and 1 base from J; junction bases left unmatched: 4. This CDR3 has 16 residues. CDR3 loop: CASSPTSGSGTDTQYF. CDR3 sequence (DNA): TGTGCCAGCAGCCCGACTAGCGGGAGTGGCACAGATACGCAGTATTTT.

This rearrangement joins TRBV2 to TRBJ1-3; no clear D gene. V was cut by 4 bases and J by 4 bases, with 14 bases left in between. Germline V gene data show CDR1 as SNHLY and CDR2 as FYNNEI. This CDR3 contains 15 residues. CDR3 sequence reads: CASSGSGLNGNTIYF. The CDR3 region has the DNA TGTGCCAGCAGTGGGTCGGGGTTGAACGGAAACACCATATATTTT.

The chain employs TRBV6-6 and TRBJ2-5; D unresolved. The V and J ends lost 8 bases and 5 bases respectively, with 18 bases between them. This CDR3 comprises 14 residues. CDR1 is MNHNY, CDR2 SVGAGI, per germline (reference sequence). The CDR3 loop reads CASGERIAPETQYF. CDR3 in DNA: TGTGCCAGCGGAGAAAGAATAGCCCCTGAGACCCAGTACTTC.

V gene TRBV5-6 combines with J gene TRBJ2-5; D possibly corresponds to TRBD2 (7 bases). The ends were cut back, 3 bases at V and 7 bases at J, with 19 bases in the middle. CDR3 size: 15 residues. CDR1 is SGHDT and CDR2 is YYEEEE in the germline V gene. The CDR3 region has the DNA TGTGCCAGCAGCTCGGCTGGGGGGAGGGGGGGGACCCAGTACTTC. Protein sequence: CASSSAGGRGGTQYF.